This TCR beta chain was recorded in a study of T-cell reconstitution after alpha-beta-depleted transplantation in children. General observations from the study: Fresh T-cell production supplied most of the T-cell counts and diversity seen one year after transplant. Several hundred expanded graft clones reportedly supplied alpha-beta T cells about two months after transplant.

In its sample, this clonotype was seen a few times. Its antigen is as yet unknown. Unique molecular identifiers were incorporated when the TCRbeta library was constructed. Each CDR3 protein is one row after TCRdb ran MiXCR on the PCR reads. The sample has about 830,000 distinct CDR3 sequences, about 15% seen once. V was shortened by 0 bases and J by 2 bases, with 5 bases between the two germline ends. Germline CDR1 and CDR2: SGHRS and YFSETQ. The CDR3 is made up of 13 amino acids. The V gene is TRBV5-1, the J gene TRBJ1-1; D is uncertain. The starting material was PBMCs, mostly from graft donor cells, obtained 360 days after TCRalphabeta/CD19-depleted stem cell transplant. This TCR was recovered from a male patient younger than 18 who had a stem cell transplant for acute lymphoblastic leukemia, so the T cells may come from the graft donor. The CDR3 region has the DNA TGCGCCAGCAGCTTGGTCTACAACACTGAAGCTTTCTTT. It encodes CASSLVYNTEAFF. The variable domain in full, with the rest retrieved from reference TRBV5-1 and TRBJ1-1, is KAGVTQTPRYLIKTRGQQVTLSCSPISGHRSVSWYQQTPGQGLQFLFEYFSETQRNKGNFPGRFSGRQFSNSRSEMNVSTLELGDSALYLCASSLVYNTEAFFGQGTRLTVV.